What follows describes a single T cell receptor (beta chain). J gave up 0 bases and V 7 bases, and 8 bases lay outside the gene matches. The V gene's germline CDR1 is ENHRY and CDR2 SYGVKD. The CDR3 length is 16 residues. The record originates from a study of blood T cell repertoires in COVID-19. Study-level background: The study drew acute and convalescent COVID-19 samples from the United States, Italy and Spain.

Authors' data handling: Amplifying reference gene primers gave estimates of nucleated cell counts. Method: immunoSEQ multiplex PCR; TCRdb's copy keeps in-frame clones and lacks some. V and J calls and clone size come straight from that table; D and trimming were deduced from the DNA. The sample holds 150,000 to 200,000 clones; 80% to 90% are singletons and the top ten take about 9.7%. The source is a man in his fifties with active or convalescent COVID-19. Sequencing input: peripheral blood. The chain recombines TRBV10-3 with TRBJ1-2; 10 nucleotides agree with TRBD1. DNA for the CDR3: TGTGCCATCACCCGGGGACAGGGGTTGTCTAACTATGGCTACACCTTC. Amino acid sequence: CAITRGQGLSNYGYTF.